These 4 T cell receptor beta chains were sequenced from one sample in a study of T-cell reconstitution after alpha-beta-depleted transplantation in children. The TCRbeta library incorporated unique molecular identifiers. TCRdb re-called the PCR reads with MiXCR, one entry per CDR3 protein. The sample lists fewer than 500,000 distinct CDR3 sequences, 43% occurring once. The specimen comprised PBMCs, sampled before TCRalphabeta/CD19-depleted stem cell transplant. Every receptor here comes from a girl aged 2-10 years with aplastic anemia, due to receive a stem cell transplant.

The chain recombines TRBV18 with TRBJ2-1; TRBD2 aligns across 8 bases. Losses at the gene ends were 3 bases for V and 5 bases for J; bases not matched to a gene: 6. The CDR3 consists of 15 residues. The germline V gene has CDR1 KGHSH and CDR2 LQKENI. CDR3 protein: CASSPQTSAHNEQFF. CDR3 sequence (DNA): TGTGCCAGCTCACCCCAGACTAGCGCTCACAATGAGCAGTTCTTC.

This clonotype was seen at least ten times. The chain uses TRBV10-1 and TRBJ2-7, with D unresolved. Germline loops: CDR1 WNHNN, CDR2 SYGVQD (reference sequence). This CDR3 is 11 amino acids long. Between the trimmed V and J ends, which lost 9 bases and 12 bases, there was a span of 18 bases. CDR3 DNA sequence: TGCGCCAGGCCGGGCCAACGCCAGCGGTACTTC. As protein: CARPGQRQRYF.

The chain combines TRBV5-1 with TRBJ2-2, with TRBD1 as a possible D gene (6 bases). The CDR3 has 15 amino acids. V gave up 4 bases and J gave up 9 bases, with 19 bases separating them. In germline, CDR1 is SGHRS, CDR2 YFSETQ. This CDR3 reads CASSPTGNRDRELFF. The CDR3 DNA follows: TGCGCCAGCAGCCCCACGGGCAACAGGGATCGGGAGCTGTTTTTT.

Ten or more counts support this clonotype. V gene TRBV5-1 combines with J gene TRBJ2-1; 7 bases align to TRBD2. Losses at the gene ends were 3 bases for V and 4 bases for J; bases not matched to a gene: 4. The germline CDR1 and CDR2 sequences are SGHRS and YFSETQ. CDR3 length: 14 residues. CDR3 protein: CASSSGTTYNEQFF. The CDR3 DNA follows: TGCGCCAGCAGCTCCGGGACTACTTACAATGAGCAGTTCTTC.